This is a list of T cell receptor beta chains from one sample in a study of T cells in Graves' hyperthyroidism and ophthalmopathy. TCRdb passed the multiplex PCR reads through MiXCR, listing each CDR3 protein once. This table has fewer than 600,000 distinct CDR3 sequences, about 15% appearing once. Source material: blood. Receptors originate from a woman between 18 and 30 years old with Graves' hyperthyroidism. CDR3s leave out the opening cysteine and the closing phenylalanine or tryptophan.

>TRBV12-3/TRBV12-4|TRBJ2-5
ASTGTVQETQY
>TRBV11-2|TRBJ2-5
ASSSDRGETQY
>TRBV24-1|TRBJ1-5
ATSARTVRQPQH
>TRBV6-1|TRBJ1-1
DSSDSYNTEAF
>TRBV12-3/TRBV12-4|TRBJ2-5
ASSRPPGQASQETQY
>TRBV18|TRBJ2-3
ASSRVGESTSADTQY
>TRBV20-1|TRBJ2-2
SAPTGRTGELF
>TRBV7-3|TRBJ1-6
ASSHKIPGNLH
>TRBV10-2|TRBJ1-3
ASRGSSHSGNTIY
>TRBV4-1|TRBJ2-7
ASSQMTGNEQY
>TRBV4-1|TRBJ2-7
ASSQPSGQLPYEQY
>TRBV3-1|TRBJ2-1
ASSLAGEQF
>TRBV27|TRBJ2-1
ASSQQLAGGSYNEQF
>TRBV2|TRBJ2-1
ASSGGTFDYNEQF
>TRBV19|TRBJ2-3
ATNSWTDSTDTQY
>TRBV12-5|TRBJ1-1
ASGFGEVGGNTEAF
>TRBV6-1|-
ASNSGGEIQF
>TRBV12-5|TRBJ2-3
ASGPGTGGTTDTQY
>TRBV19|TRBJ1-1
ASSIGAENTEAF
>TRBV10-3|TRBJ1-5
AISEGGSQPQH
>TRBV6-1|TRBJ2-1
ASSEVIAVNEQF
>TRBV7-2|TRBJ2-5
ASSPGLAENQETQY
>TRBV29-1|TRBJ2-3
SVTGPDTQY
>TRBV12-3/TRBV12-4|TRBJ1-5
ASSLTGARGQPQH
>TRBV4-2|TRBJ2-3
ASSLGPRPTSTDTQY
>TRBV6-1|TRBJ2-7
ASSNQKTGYHEQY
>TRBV25-1|TRBJ2-1
ATTRGRSRAEQF
>TRBV12-3/TRBV12-4|TRBJ2-3
ASGTSGSLPDTQY
>TRBV5-1|TRBJ2-1
ASSLYWDRSSYNEQF
>TRBV6-2/TRBV6-3|TRBJ2-2
ASREFTGELF
>TRBV12-3/TRBV12-4|TRBJ1-6
ASSLLEGSPLH
>TRBV28|TRBJ1-2
ASSPPPGWYGYT
>TRBV29-1|TRBJ1-4
SASGQTEKLF
>TRBV6-1|TRBJ2-6
ASSSGSPGANVLT
>TRBV19|TRBJ1-4
ASKGTGIGKLF
>TRBV19|TRBJ1-1
ASSPGQGGSTEAF
>TRBV6-1|TRBJ2-2
ASSSGSANIGELF
>TRBV3-1|TRBJ2-4
ASSQDSDIQY
>TRBV28|TRBJ1-6
ASSFTGGYNSPLH
>TRBV6-1|TRBJ2-1
ASSTDNAVEEQF
>TRBV7-2|TRBJ1-2
ASSSRQGTGYT
>TRBV11-2|TRBJ2-1
ASSTNRGNEQF
>TRBV7-2|TRBJ2-4
ASSSYSDLAKNIQY
>TRBV6-1|TRBJ1-6
ASRLAQARRDSPLH
>TRBV28|TRBJ1-5
ASSWDSDNQPQH
>TRBV6-1|TRBJ1-1
ASSIWASTEAF